This TCR beta chain appears in the sequencing data of a study of Ad26.COV2.S vaccination and SARS-CoV-2 variants. Study findings and constraints: People who got the vaccine or the placebo had similar non-spike TCR breadth.

V lost 5 bases, J lost 5 bases, and 18 bases lay in between. The CDR3 extends over 15 amino acids. Germline values: CDR1 MNHNY, CDR2 SVGAGI (reference sequence). Comments on this clone: Its antigen is as yet unknown.

Assay: immunoSEQ multiplex PCR; the TCRdb copy retains only in-frame clones and omits some. The sample lists about 370,000 clones; 88% were seen once. Treatment indicated: 15 to 20 received Ad26.COV2.S at low or high dose, single or two shots; about five received placebo; per-sample allocation not given. Sampling occurred on day 63 after the first vaccine or placebo injection. The gene calls are TRBV6-6 and TRBJ1-2; the D gene is possibly TRBD1 (6 bases). The source material was peripheral blood, sampled in a trial of Ad26.COV2.S vaccine versus placebo. This receptor was taken from a person between 18 and 59 years old who received the Ad26.COV2.S COVID-19 vaccine or a placebo. The CDR3 DNA reads as TGTGCCAGCAGTGAGGACAGAGATCGGGCGTATGGCTACACCTTC. Protein product: CASSEDRDRAYGYTF.